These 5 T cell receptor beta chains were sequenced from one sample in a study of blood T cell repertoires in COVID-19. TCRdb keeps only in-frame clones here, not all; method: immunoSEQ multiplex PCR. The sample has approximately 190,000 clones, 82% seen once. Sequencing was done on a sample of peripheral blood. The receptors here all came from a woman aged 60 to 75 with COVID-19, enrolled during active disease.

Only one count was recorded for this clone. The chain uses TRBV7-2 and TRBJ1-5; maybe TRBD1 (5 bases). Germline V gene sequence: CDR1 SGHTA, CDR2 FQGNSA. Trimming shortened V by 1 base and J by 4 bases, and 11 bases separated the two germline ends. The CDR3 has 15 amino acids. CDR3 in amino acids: CASSLGDLLNQPQHF. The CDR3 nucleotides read TGTGCCAGCAGCTTAGGGGACTTACTAAATCAGCCCCAGCATTTT.

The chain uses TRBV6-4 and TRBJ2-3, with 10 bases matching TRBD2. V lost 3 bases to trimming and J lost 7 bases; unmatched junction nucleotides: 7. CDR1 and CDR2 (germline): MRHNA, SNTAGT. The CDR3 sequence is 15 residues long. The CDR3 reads CASSDLAGEAYTQYF. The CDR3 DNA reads TGTGCCAGCAGTGATCTAGCGGGAGAGGCCTATACGCAGTATTTT.

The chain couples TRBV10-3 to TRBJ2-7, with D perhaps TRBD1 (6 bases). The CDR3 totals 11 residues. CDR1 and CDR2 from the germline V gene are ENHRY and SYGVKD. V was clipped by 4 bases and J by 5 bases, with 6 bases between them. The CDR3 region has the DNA TGTGCCATCAGTGCAGGGGACGAGCAGTACTTC. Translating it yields CAISAGDEQYF.

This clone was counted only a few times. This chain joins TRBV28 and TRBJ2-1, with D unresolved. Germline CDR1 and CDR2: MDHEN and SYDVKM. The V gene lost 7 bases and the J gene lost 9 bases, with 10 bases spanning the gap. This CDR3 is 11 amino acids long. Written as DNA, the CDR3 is TGTGCCAGCACCGATCACAGTGAGCAGTTCTTC. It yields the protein CASTDHSEQFF.

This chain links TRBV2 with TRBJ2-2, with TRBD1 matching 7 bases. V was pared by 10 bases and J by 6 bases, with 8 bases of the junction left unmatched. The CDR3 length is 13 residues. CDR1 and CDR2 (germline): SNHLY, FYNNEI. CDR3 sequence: CATALDRPGELFF. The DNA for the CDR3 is TGTGCCACCGCACTGGACAGGCCCGGGGAGCTGTTTTTT.